This T cell receptor beta chain came from a study of response to subunit inactivated influenza vaccine. This clonotype has a handful of counts. Using its own MiXCR run on the RT-PCR reads, TCRdb lists one record per CDR3 protein. The sample contains 550,000 to 800,000 distinct CDR3 sequences, about 15% of which appear only once. The sequencing here drew on PBMCs from blood, taken around 15 days before vaccination. The receptor comes from a man aged 50-60 years who received an inactivated influenza vaccine.

The CDR3 is CSARRDSSGNTIYF. As DNA, the CDR3 is TGCAGTGCCCGCCGGGACAGCTCTGGAAACACCATATATTTT. The chain couples TRBV20-1 to TRBJ1-3, with 7 bases aligning to TRBD1. Germline values: CDR1 DFQATT, CDR2 SNEGSKA (reference sequence). The CDR3 length is 14 residues. Unmatched junction bases numbered 5, after V lost 6 bases and J lost 0 bases.